This is a list of T cell receptor beta chains from one sample in a study of T-cell reconstitution after alpha-beta-depleted transplantation in children. MiXCR, applied by TCRdb to the PCR reads, yields one record per CDR3 protein. The sample shows around 64,000 distinct CDR3 sequences, about 11% of them seen only once. Sequences were derived from PBMCs, sampled before TCRalphabeta/CD19-depleted stem cell transplant. The receptors were gathered from a boy younger than 18 with acute myeloid leukemia, due to receive a stem cell transplant. Both conserved end residues are part of each CDR3. The order of the fields is J gene, V gene, CDR3 protein.

j_call: TRBJ2-7
v_call: TRBV29-1
cdr3_aa: CSVGTGYEQYF

j_call: TRBJ1-6
v_call: TRBV3-1
cdr3_aa: CASSHGGPDSPLHF

j_call: TRBJ1-4
v_call: TRBV7-2
cdr3_aa: CASSLRVGKVEKLFF

j_call: TRBJ1-2
v_call: TRBV30
cdr3_aa: CAWSVGELDRERYGYTF

j_call: TRBJ2-3
v_call: TRBV12-3/TRBV12-4
cdr3_aa: CASSLSAGASDTQYF

j_call: TRBJ2-1
v_call: TRBV10-3
cdr3_aa: CAISESIGQGASEQFF

j_call: TRBJ2-2
v_call: TRBV10-3
cdr3_aa: CAIRSLAGENGELFF

j_call: TRBJ1-2
v_call: TRBV12-3/TRBV12-4
cdr3_aa: CASSSFGQVYGYTF

j_call: TRBJ2-1
v_call: TRBV7-8
cdr3_aa: CASSLILAGASFF

j_call: TRBJ2-7
v_call: TRBV6-1
cdr3_aa: CASSLRDGTYEQYF

j_call: TRBJ1-2
v_call: TRBV29-1
cdr3_aa: CSASRGSHRNYGYTF

j_call: TRBJ1-5
v_call: TRBV7-6
cdr3_aa: CASSPFSQTAPGQPQHF

j_call: TRBJ1-1
v_call: TRBV29-1
cdr3_aa: CSVPPGGTEAFF

j_call: TRBJ2-3
v_call: TRBV20-1
cdr3_aa: CSAVGLAGATQYF

j_call: TRBJ2-1
v_call: TRBV9
cdr3_aa: CASSEKLAGSYNEQFF

j_call: TRBJ2-1
v_call: TRBV11-3
cdr3_aa: CASSLWASSRSSYNEQFF

j_call: TRBJ2-5
v_call: TRBV23-1
cdr3_aa: CASSQSKGPGLVLETQYF

j_call: TRBJ2-1
v_call: TRBV7-2
cdr3_aa: CASRVAGGAYNEQFF

j_call: TRBJ1-4
v_call: TRBV15
cdr3_aa: CATSRLRQGTEKLFF

j_call: TRBJ1-5
v_call: TRBV27
cdr3_aa: CASSLWAGFNQPQHF

j_call: TRBJ1-4
v_call: TRBV7-2
cdr3_aa: CASSPGGEPNEKLFF

j_call: TRBJ2-2
v_call: TRBV30
cdr3_aa: CAWSVYVAAGELFF

j_call: TRBJ1-2
v_call: TRBV25-1
cdr3_aa: CASRDREYYGYTF

j_call: TRBJ2-3
v_call: TRBV7-9
cdr3_aa: CASSFRLAISTDTQYF

j_call: TRBJ1-6
v_call: TRBV18
cdr3_aa: CASSPEGSNSPLHF

j_call: TRBJ2-1
v_call: TRBV5-5
cdr3_aa: CASSLTPNNEQFF

j_call: TRBJ2-1
v_call: TRBV20-1
cdr3_aa: CSASSAGGNEQFF

j_call: TRBJ2-2
v_call: TRBV19
cdr3_aa: CGAARGPANTGELFF

j_call: TRBJ2-2
v_call: TRBV29-1
cdr3_aa: CSVLEGGELFF

j_call: TRBJ2-2
v_call: TRBV10-3
cdr3_aa: CAISESGTENTGELFF

j_call: TRBJ1-2
v_call: TRBV19
cdr3_aa: CASSEGAGYGYTF

j_call: TRBJ2-1
v_call: TRBV27
cdr3_aa: CASSLDSPGAYNEQFF

j_call: TRBJ2-2
v_call: TRBV24-1
cdr3_aa: CATLDTTSGNTGELFF

j_call: TRBJ2-7
v_call: TRBV18
cdr3_aa: CASSPSVRTRLGRSSDEQYF

j_call: TRBJ2-2
v_call: TRBV7-2
cdr3_aa: CASRFGGKAGELFF

j_call: TRBJ2-5
v_call: TRBV10-3
cdr3_aa: CATGEETQYF

j_call: TRBJ1-2
v_call: TRBV20-1
cdr3_aa: CSSPLDRERGYTF

j_call: TRBJ1-6
v_call: TRBV12-3/TRBV12-4
cdr3_aa: CASSTGYNSPLHF

j_call: TRBJ1-4
v_call: TRBV5-1
cdr3_aa: CATGERPGVNEKLFF

j_call: TRBJ1-1
v_call: TRBV24-1
cdr3_aa: CATSELFTPIEEAFF

j_call: TRBJ2-1
v_call: TRBV6-2/TRBV6-3
cdr3_aa: CASRPTVTYNEQFF

j_call: TRBJ2-1
v_call: TRBV7-9
cdr3_aa: CARGPRWRVRDEQFF

j_call: TRBJ2-1
v_call: TRBV10-3
cdr3_aa: CAIRGEGPPDNEQFF

j_call: TRBJ2-1
v_call: TRBV18
cdr3_aa: CASSPRTSGVIKSSYNEQFF

j_call: TRBJ2-3
v_call: TRBV20-1
cdr3_aa: CSARVAGGRGSTDTQYF

j_call: TRBJ1-2
v_call: TRBV11-2
cdr3_aa: CASSLARRNDNYGYTF

j_call: TRBJ2-1
v_call: TRBV4-1
cdr3_aa: CASSQDQLSSYNEQFF

j_call: TRBJ2-3
v_call: TRBV20-1
cdr3_aa: CSAREFDTQYF

j_call: TRBJ2-7
v_call: TRBV4-3
cdr3_aa: CASSQDGTIGYEQYF

j_call: TRBJ2-5
v_call: TRBV6-2/TRBV6-3
cdr3_aa: CASSETGARHSETQYF

j_call: TRBJ2-3
v_call: TRBV20-1
cdr3_aa: CSAIPSYF